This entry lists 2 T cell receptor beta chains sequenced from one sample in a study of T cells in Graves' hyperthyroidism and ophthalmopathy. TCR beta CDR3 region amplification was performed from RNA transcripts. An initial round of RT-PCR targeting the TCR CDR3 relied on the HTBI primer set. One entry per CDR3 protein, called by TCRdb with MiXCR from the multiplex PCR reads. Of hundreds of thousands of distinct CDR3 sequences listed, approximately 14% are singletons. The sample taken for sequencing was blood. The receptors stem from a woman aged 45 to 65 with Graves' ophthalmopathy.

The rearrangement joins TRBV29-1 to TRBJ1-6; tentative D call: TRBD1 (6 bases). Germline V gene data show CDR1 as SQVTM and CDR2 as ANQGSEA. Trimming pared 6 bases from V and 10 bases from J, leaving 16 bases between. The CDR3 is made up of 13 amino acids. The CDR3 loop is CSVGYRVGSPLHF. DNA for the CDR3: TGCAGCGTAGGCTACAGGGTCGGGTCACCCCTCCACTTT. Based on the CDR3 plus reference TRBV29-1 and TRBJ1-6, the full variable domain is SAVISQKPSRDICQRGTSLTIQCQVDSQVTMMFWYRQQPGQSLTLIATANQGSEATYESGFVIDKFPISRPNLTFSTLTVSNMSPEDSSIYLCSVGYRVGSPLHFGNGTRLTVT.

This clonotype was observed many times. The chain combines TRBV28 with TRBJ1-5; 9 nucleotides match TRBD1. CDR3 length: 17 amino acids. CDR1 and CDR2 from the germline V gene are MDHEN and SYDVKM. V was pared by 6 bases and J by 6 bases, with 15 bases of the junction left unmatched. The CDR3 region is CASRGHGGTGFRQPQHF. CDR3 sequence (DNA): TGTGCCAGCAGGGGTCATGGGGGGACAGGGTTTCGTCAGCCCCAGCATTTT.